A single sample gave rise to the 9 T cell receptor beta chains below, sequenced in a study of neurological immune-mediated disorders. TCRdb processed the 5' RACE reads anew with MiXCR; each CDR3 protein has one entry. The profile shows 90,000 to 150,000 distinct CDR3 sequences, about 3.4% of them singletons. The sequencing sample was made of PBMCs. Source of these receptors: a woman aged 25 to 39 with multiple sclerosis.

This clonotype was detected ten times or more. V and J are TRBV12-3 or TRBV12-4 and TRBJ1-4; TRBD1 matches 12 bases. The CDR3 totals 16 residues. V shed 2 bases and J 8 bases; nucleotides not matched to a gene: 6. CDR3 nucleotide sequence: TGTGCCAGCAGTTTACCCGCCGGGACAGGGGGCGAAAAACTGTTTTTT. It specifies CASSLPAGTGGEKLFF.

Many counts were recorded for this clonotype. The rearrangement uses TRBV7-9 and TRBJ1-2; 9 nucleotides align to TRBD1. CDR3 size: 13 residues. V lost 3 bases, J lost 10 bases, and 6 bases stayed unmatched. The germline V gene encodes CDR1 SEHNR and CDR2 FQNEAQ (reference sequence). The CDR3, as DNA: TGTGCCAGCAGCTTGGGGACAGGGAAGGACTACACCTTC. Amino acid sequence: CASSLGTGKDYTF.

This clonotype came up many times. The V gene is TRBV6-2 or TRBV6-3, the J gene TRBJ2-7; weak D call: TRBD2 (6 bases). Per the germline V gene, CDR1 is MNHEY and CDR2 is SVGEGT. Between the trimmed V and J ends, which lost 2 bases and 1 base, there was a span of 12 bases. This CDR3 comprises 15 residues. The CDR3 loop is CASSYGRGWSYEQYF. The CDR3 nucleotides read TGTGCCAGCAGTTACGGGCGGGGTTGGTCCTACGAGCAGTACTTC.

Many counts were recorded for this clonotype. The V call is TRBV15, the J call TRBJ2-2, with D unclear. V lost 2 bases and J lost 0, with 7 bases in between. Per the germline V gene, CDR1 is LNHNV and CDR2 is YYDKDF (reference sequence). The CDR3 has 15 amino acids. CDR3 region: CATSRPQTNTGELFF. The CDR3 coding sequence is TGTGCCACCAGCAGACCACAGACGAACACCGGGGAGCTGTTTTTT.

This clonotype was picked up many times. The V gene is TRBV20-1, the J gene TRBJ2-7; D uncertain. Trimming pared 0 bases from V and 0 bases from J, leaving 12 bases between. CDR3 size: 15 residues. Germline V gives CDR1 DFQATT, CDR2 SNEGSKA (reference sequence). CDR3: CSARDDRVSSYEQYF. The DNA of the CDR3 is TGCAGTGCTAGAGATGACCGGGTTAGCTCCTACGAGCAGTACTTC.

DNA for the CDR3: TGTGCCAGCTCACCAGACCGGACTAGCGGAAACATTCAGTACTTC. Its translation: CASSPDRTSGNIQYF. The J gene is TRBJ2-4, the V gene TRBV18; 10 nucleotides agree with TRBD2. The CDR3 covers 15 residues. V was clipped by 2 bases and J by 6 bases; unmatched bases: 4. CDR1 KGHSH and CDR2 LQKENI come from the germline V gene.

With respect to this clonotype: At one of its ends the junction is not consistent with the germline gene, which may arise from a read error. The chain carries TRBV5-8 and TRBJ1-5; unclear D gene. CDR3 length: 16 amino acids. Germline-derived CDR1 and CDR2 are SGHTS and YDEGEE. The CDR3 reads CASSLGQALLNKTQNF. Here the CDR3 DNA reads TGTGCCAGCAGCTTGGGGCAGGCGCTCCTTAATAAGACCCAGAATTTT.

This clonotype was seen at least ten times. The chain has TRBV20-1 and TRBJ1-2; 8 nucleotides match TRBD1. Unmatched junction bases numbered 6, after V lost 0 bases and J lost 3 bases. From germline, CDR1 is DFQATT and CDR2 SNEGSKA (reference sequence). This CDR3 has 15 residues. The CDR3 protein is CSAREWTGLDYGYTF. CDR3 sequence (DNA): TGCAGTGCTAGAGAATGGACAGGGCTTGACTATGGCTACACCTTC.

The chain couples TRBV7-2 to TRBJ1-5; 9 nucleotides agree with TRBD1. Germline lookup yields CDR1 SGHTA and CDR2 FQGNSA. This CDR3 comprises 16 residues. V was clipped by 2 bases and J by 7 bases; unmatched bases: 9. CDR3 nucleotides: TGTGCCAGCAGCTTACGGACAGGGGACCCGAAGCAGCCCCAGCATTTT. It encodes CASSLRTGDPKQPQHF.